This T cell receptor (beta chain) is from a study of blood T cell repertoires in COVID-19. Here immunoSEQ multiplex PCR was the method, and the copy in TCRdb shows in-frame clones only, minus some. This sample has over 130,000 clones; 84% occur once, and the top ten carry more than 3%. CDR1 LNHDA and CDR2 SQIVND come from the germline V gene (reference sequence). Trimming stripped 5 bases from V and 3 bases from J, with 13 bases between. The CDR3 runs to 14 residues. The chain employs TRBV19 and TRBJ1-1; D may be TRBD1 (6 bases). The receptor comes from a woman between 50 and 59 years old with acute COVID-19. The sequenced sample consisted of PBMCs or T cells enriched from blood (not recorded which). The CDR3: CASSLGTFYTEAFF. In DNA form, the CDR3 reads TGTGCCAGTAGTCTGGGGACATTCTACACTGAAGCTTTCTTT.